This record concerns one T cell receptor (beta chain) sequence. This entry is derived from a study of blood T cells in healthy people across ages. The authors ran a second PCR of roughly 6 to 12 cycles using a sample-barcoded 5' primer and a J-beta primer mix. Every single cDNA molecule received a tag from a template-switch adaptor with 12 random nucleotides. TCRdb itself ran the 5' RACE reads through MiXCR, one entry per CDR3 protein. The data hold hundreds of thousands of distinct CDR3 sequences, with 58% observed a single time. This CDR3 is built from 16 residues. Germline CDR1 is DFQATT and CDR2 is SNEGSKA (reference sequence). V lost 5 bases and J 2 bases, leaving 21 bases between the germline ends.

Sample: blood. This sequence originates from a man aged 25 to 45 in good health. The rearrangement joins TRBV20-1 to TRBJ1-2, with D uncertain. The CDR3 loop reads CSAYTTATDPNYGYTF. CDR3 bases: TGCAGTGCTTATACAACGGCCACTGACCCCAACTATGGCTACACCTTC.